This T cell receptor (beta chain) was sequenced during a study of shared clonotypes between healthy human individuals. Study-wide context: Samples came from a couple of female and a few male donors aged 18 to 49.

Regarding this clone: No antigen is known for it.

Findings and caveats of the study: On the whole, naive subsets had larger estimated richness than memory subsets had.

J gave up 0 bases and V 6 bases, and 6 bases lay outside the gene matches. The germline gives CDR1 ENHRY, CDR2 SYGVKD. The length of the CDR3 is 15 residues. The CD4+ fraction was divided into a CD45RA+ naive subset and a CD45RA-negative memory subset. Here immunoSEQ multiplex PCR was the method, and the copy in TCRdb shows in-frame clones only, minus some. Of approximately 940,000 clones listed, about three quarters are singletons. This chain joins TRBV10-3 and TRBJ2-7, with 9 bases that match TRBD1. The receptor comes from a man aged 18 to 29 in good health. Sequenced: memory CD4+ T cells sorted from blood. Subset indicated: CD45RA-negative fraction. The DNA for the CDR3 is TGTGCCATCAGGCCCGGGACAGGGAGCTCCTACGAGCAGTACTTC. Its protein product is CAIRPGTGSSYEQYF.